This T cell receptor (beta chain) derives from a study of cytomegalovirus exposure and HLA in healthy donors. Regarding the study as a whole: In vitro experiments confirmed that three CMV-associated chains were specific for CMV antigens. The classifier reportedly diagnosed cytomegalovirus status with high sensitivity and specificity. Across donors, most TCRs were seen rarely, yet some public ones were widespread.

Data came from immunoSEQ multiplex PCR; TCRdb stores just in-frame clones and leaves some out. The profile shows 250,000 to 300,000 clones, 65% to 90% of them singletons. About this clone: Its cognate antigen is unknown.

The sequenced sample consisted of PBMCs. The sequence came from a woman aged 18-29 years in good health and CMV-seronegative.

DNA for the CDR3: TGTGCCAGCAGTAGAAGACAGGACCAAGAGACCCAGTACTTC. Protein: CASSRRQDQETQYF. This chain uses TRBV2 with TRBJ2-5, with a possible D match to TRBD1 (6 bases). Trimming took 5 bases from V and 0 from J, leaving 10 bases between them. Per the germline V gene, CDR1 is SNHLY and CDR2 is FYNNEI. This CDR3 contains 14 residues.